The 10 T cell receptor beta chains reported below all come from one sample, sequenced in a study of blood T cells in healthy people across ages. With a J-beta primer mix and a sample-barcoded 5' primer, a second PCR ran about 6 to 11 cycles. TCRdb reanalysed the 5' RACE reads using MiXCR and keeps one entry per CDR3 protein. Among some 1.7 million distinct CDR3 sequences listed, 28% were seen once. The specimen sequenced was blood. The receptors stem from a young woman in good health.

The chain employs TRBV6-5 and TRBJ1-1; D perhaps matches TRBD1 (5 bases). Germline-derived CDR1 and CDR2 are MNHEY and SVGAGI. V gave up 4 bases and J gave up 1 base, with 10 bases separating them. The CDR3 spans 14 residues. The CDR3 coding sequence is TGTGCCAGCAGTTGGCGGGGGGGGAACACTGAAGCTTTCTTT. It is translated as CASSWRGGNTEAFF.

Comment on this clonotype: A clone one base away is much larger, so this may be a read error. This rearrangement joins TRBV6-5 to TRBJ1-2; TRBD1 might be the D (5 bases). Germline CDR1 and CDR2: MNHEY and SVGAGI. The CDR3 loop spans 15 amino acids. Trimming left V 7 bases short and J 4 bases short, with 19 bases between. The CDR3 DNA follows: TGTGCCAGCAAAAGAGGGAAATGGGGACGCTATGGCTACACCTTC. It specifies CASKRGKWGRYGYTF.

CDR3 residues: CAISDKGRLNTEAFF. CDR3 DNA: TGTGCCATCAGTGACAAGGGACGGCTAAACACTGAAGCTTTCTTT. This chain connects TRBV10-3 to TRBJ1-1, with D tentatively TRBD1 (5 bases). The CDR3 is 15 amino acids. From germline, CDR1 is ENHRY and CDR2 SYGVKD. Trimming cost V 3 bases and J 2 bases, with 13 bases left between them.

V usage is TRBV7-2 and J usage is TRBJ2-7, with 8 positions matching TRBD2. The CDR3 is 14 amino acids. The V gene end was trimmed by 4 bases and the J gene end by 7 bases; junction bases not matched to a gene: 9. CDR1 and CDR2 from the germline V gene are SGHTA and FQGNSA. The CDR3 region is CASSSRGTGGEQYF. The CDR3 DNA reads TGTGCCAGCAGCTCTAGAGGAACGGGAGGGGAGCAGTACTTC.

A few counts support this clonotype. The chain carries TRBV28 and TRBJ2-5, with 8 bases lining up with TRBD2. The J call may be wrong; the DNA end is better matched by TRBJ2-7. Germline values: CDR1 MDHEN, CDR2 SYDVKM. CDR3 length: 16 amino acids. This chain's CDR3 is CASRRRDGLAAYEQYF. CDR3 DNA sequence: TGTGCCAGCAGACGTCGGGACGGACTAGCCGCCTACGAGCAGTACTTC.

With respect to this clonotype: This may come from a read error, since a much larger clone is one base off. V usage is TRBV9 and J usage is TRBJ1-2; 7 bases are a match to TRBD1. Germline values: CDR1 SGDLS, CDR2 YYNGEE. CDR3 length equals 13 residues. The CDR3 DNA is TGTGTCAGCAGCCAAGGGGGCGTGGGTGGCTACACCTTC. Translating it yields CVSSQGGVGGYTF.

As regards this clonotype: A much larger clone lies one base from this, so it may be a read error. The rearrangement links TRBV4-2 to TRBJ1-4; tentative D call: TRBD1 (5 bases). V lost 0 bases and J 6 bases, leaving 17 bases between the germline ends. Per germline, CDR1 LGHNA and CDR2 YNFKEQ. The CDR3 length is 17 residues. CDR3 residues: CASSQDQPGSRYEKLFF. The CDR3 bases are TGTGCCAGCAGCCAAGATCAGCCAGGGTCTAGATATGAAAAACTGTTTTTT.

This clonotype came up a few times. CDR3 sequence: CASSEDPFPGDTQYF. The CDR3 nucleotides read TGTGCCAGCAGTGAGGACCCATTCCCCGGGGATACGCAGTATTTT. This sequence joins TRBV12-3 or TRBV12-4 and TRBJ2-3; D remains ambiguous. This CDR3 comprises 15 residues. V lost 5 bases and J 6 bases, leaving 18 bases between the germline ends.

This clonotype was counted a few times. The chain joins TRBV12-3 or TRBV12-4 to TRBJ2-4; 9 bases are a match to TRBD1. V dropped 7 bases and J dropped 1; count of bases not matched to a gene: 8. This CDR3 comprises 16 residues. The CDR3 DNA follows: TGTGCCAGCACAAGGGCGACAGGGGGTGCCAAAAACATTCAGTACTTC. This translates into CASTRATGGAKNIQYF.

The chain employs TRBV18 and TRBJ2-5, with 11 bases lining up with TRBD1. The CDR3 runs 16 residues. The germline V gene encodes CDR1 KGHSH and CDR2 LQKENI. J gave up 13 bases and V 1 base, and 14 bases lay outside the gene matches. The CDR3 bases are TGTGCCAGCTCACCACTAGGAGTTGGGACAGGGGGAACTCCGTACTTC. This translates into CASSPLGVGTGGTPYF.